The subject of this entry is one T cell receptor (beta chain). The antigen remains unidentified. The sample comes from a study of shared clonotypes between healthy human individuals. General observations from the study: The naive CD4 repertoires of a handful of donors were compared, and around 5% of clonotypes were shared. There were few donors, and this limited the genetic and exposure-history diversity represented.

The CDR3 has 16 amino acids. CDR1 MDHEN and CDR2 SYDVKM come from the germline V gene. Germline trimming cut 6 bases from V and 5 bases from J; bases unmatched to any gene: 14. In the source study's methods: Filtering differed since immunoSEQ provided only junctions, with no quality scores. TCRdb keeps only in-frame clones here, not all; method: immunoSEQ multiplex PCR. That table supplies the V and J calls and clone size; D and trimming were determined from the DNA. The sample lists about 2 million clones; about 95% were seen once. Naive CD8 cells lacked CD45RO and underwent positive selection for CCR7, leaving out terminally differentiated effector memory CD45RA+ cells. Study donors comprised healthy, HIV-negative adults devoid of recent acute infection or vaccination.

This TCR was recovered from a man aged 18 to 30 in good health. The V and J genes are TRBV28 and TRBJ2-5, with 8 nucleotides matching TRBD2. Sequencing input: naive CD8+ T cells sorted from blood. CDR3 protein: CASSPRRGGSSETQYF. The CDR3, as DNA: TGTGCCAGCAGCCCCAGGCGCGGGGGGTCGTCGGAGACCCAGTACTTC.